The present T cell receptor (beta chain) was sequenced within a study of T cells in Graves' hyperthyroidism and ophthalmopathy. The study left out patients who had uncontrolled infection, other autoimmune disease, pregnancy or lactation. Amplified regions were TCR beta CDR3 sequences from RNA transcripts. The HTBI set primed first-round TCR CDR3 RT-PCR. MiXCR was run by TCRdb on the multiplex PCR reads, yielding one entry per CDR3 protein. Among about 600,000 distinct CDR3 sequences listed, more than 15% were seen once. Study results and limitations: Most expanded thyroid clonotypes above 0.001 recurred in blood.

The CDR3 covers 17 residues. The germline gives CDR1 SGHTS, CDR2 YDEGEE. Trimming removed 0 bases from V and 6 bases from J; junction bases left unmatched: 12. This clonotype was found a few times. Its antigen is not identified. The sequence was collected from a woman aged 35 to 49 with Graves' ophthalmopathy. What was sequenced was blood. The chain recombines TRBV5-8 with TRBJ2-1; 7 bases match TRBD1. The CDR3 loop reads CASSLGQGLPIGNEQFF. CDR3 coding DNA: TGTGCCAGCAGCTTGGGACAGGGCCTACCTATTGGCAATGAGCAGTTCTTC.